A single sample is the source of the 20 T cell receptor beta chains below, sequenced in a study of blood T cell repertoires in COVID-19. The method was immunoSEQ multiplex PCR; TCRdb's version includes in-frame clones alone and lacks a portion of them. The sample consists of some 250,000 clones, 80% to 90% of them appearing once. The sequencing input was peripheral blood. The source is a man older than 75 with acute or convalescent COVID-19.

The J gene is TRBJ2-4, the V gene TRBV11-1; possible D gene TRBD2, 5 bases. There are 15 residues in the CDR3. Germline lookup yields CDR1 SGHAT and CDR2 FQDESV (reference sequence). V was trimmed by 2 bases and J by 1 base, leaving 9 bases between them. The CDR3 nucleotides are TGTGCCAGCAGCTTATCGGGGTCGGCCAAAAACATTCAGTACTTC. Its translation is CASSLSGSAKNIQYF.

V usage is TRBV30 and J usage is TRBJ2-4, with D perhaps matching TRBD1 (6 bases). V shed 2 bases and J shed 7 bases, with 15 bases lying between them. In germline, CDR1 is GTSNPN, CDR2 SVGIG (reference sequence). This CDR3 is 14 amino acids long. DNA for the CDR3: TGTGCCTGGAGTCCAGGCAGGGGCCATAACATTCAGTACTTC. It encodes CAWSPGRGHNIQYF.

The rearrangement joins TRBV27 to TRBJ2-3; D is unclear. V gave up 3 bases and J gave up 1 base, with 8 bases separating them. Germline CDR1 is MNHEY and CDR2 is SMNVEV (reference sequence). The CDR3 contains 14 residues. CDR3 nucleotide sequence: TGTGCCAGCAGTTTCGGAGCGCGCACAGATACGCAGTATTTT. It specifies CASSFGARTDTQYF.

V is TRBV5-1 and J is TRBJ2-7, with TRBD2 matching 12 bases. The length of the CDR3 is 16 residues. V lost 4 bases and J lost 1; bases outside the gene matches: 6. The germline V gene encodes CDR1 SGHRS and CDR2 YFSETQ. The CDR3 DNA is TGCGCCAGCAGCGGGGAGACTAGCGGGGGATCCTACGAGCAGTACTTC. Encoded protein: CASSGETSGGSYEQYF.

The chain recombines TRBV27 with TRBJ1-2; D is perhaps TRBD1 (6 bases). Germline loops: CDR1 MNHEY, CDR2 SMNVEV (reference sequence). This CDR3 contains 17 residues. V lost 4 bases and J 2 bases, leaving 20 bases between the germline ends. The CDR3 DNA reads TGTGCCAGCAGTTCCGAGAGGGGGGGGTGGACGAACTATGGCTACACCTTC. Its translation is CASSSERGGWTNYGYTF.

The CDR3 nucleotides read TGTGCCAGCAGTTACGGGACTAGCAGCTCCTACGAGCAGTACTTC. It encodes CASSYGTSSSYEQYF. This chain connects TRBV6-2 or TRBV6-3 to TRBJ2-7, with TRBD2 identical over 9 bases. The V segment lost 2 bases and the J segment 0 bases; nucleotides outside the gene matches: 2. Germline V gene lookup returns CDR1 MNHEY and CDR2 SVGEGT. The CDR3 has 15 residues.

The DNA for the CDR3 is TGTGCCAGCAGCGTAGGCCGGGGGGGGAAAAGCTCCTACAATGAGCAGTTCTTC. Residues: CASSVGRGGKSSYNEQFF. This chain connects TRBV9 to TRBJ2-1; 8 bases fit TRBD2. The CDR3 spans 18 residues. CDR1 SGDLS and CDR2 YYNGEE come from the germline V gene. The trim removed 0 bases at V and 0 bases at J, leaving 8 bases unmatched.

The chain recombines TRBV6-5 with TRBJ1-2; D ambiguous. V was clipped by 10 bases and J by 2 bases, with 14 bases between them. CDR1 is MNHEY and CDR2 is SVGAGI in the germline V gene. CDR3 size: 13 residues. The CDR3 here is CATSSHSNYGYTF. CDR3 bases: TGTGCCACCTCGTCCCACAGCAACTATGGCTACACCTTC.

This clone was picked up one time. The J gene is TRBJ2-3, the V gene TRBV5-1; 8 bases agree with TRBD2. The V gene end was trimmed by 1 base and the J gene end by 1 base; junction bases not matched to a gene: 8. The CDR3 consists of 17 residues. Germline-derived CDR1 and CDR2 are SGHRS and YFSETQ. CDR3 region: CASSLSGSGGGTDTQYF. CDR3 bases: TGCGCCAGCAGCTTGAGTGGATCGGGAGGGGGCACAGATACGCAGTATTTT.

The chain recombines TRBV27 with TRBJ2-1, with TRBD2 identical over 9 bases. CDR1 is MNHEY and CDR2 is SMNVEV in the germline V gene (reference sequence). The CDR3 consists of 15 residues. After removal of 4 bases from V and 5 bases from J, the junction contained 6 bases not matched to a gene. DNA for the CDR3: TGTGCCAGCAGTTACCCGGGACTAGCTAACAATGAGCAGTTCTTC. It specifies CASSYPGLANNEQFF.

This chain links TRBV6-2 or TRBV6-3 with TRBJ2-1; 9 bases are a match to TRBD2. This CDR3 is built from 18 residues. The germline V gene has CDR1 MNHEY and CDR2 SVGEGT. After removal of 1 base from V and 0 bases from J, the junction contained 7 bases not matched to a gene. This CDR3 is CASSYWRGGSSSYNEQFF. CDR3 DNA sequence: TGTGCCAGCAGTTACTGGCGGGGGGGCTCAAGCTCCTACAATGAGCAGTTCTTC.

The chain employs TRBV5-1 and TRBJ2-2; 8 bases are a match to TRBD1. This CDR3 has 16 amino acids. CDR1 and CDR2 (germline): SGHRS, YFSETQ. With V trimmed by 4 bases and J by 2 bases, 7 bases remained unmatched. The CDR3 reads CASSPSTGVNTGELFF. DNA for the CDR3: TGCGCCAGCAGCCCCTCGACAGGGGTAAACACCGGGGAGCTGTTTTTT.

There are a few counts of this clone. The same CDR3 can be traced to other DNA sequences in this sample. The chain employs TRBV5-1 and TRBJ2-7, with D perhaps TRBD1 (5 bases). Germline assignment: CDR1 SGHRS and CDR2 YFSETQ. The CDR3 spans 15 residues. Trimming stripped 0 bases from V and 2 bases from J, with 12 bases between. DNA for the CDR3: TGCGCCAGCAGCTTGGGTCAGGGTTCGACCTACGAGCAGTACTTC. As protein: CASSLGQGSTYEQYF.

The chain employs TRBV27 and TRBJ1-1; D not certain. Looked up from germline, CDR1 is MNHEY and CDR2 is SMNVEV (reference sequence). The CDR3 sequence is 14 residues long. Trimming stripped 3 bases from V and 0 bases from J, with 8 bases between. The CDR3 spells CASSFNNLNTEAFF. The CDR3 nucleotides read TGTGCCAGCAGTTTTAACAACCTGAACACTGAAGCTTTCTTT.

The chain is built from TRBV7-9 and TRBJ1-2, with D perhaps matching TRBD1 (6 bases). With 3 bases removed from V and 8 bases from J, the gap between germline ends came to 22 bases. Per the germline V gene, CDR1 is SEHNR and CDR2 is FQNEAQ (reference sequence). CDR3 size: 16 residues. The CDR3 nucleotides read TGTGCCAGCAGCTTCGGGGGGGCGCGGGCCTCACAAGGCTACACCTTC. Translation: CASSFGGARASQGYTF.

Only a few counts were recorded for this clone. V and J are TRBV4-1 and TRBJ2-3; 10 bases map to TRBD2. Germline CDR1 and CDR2: MGHRA and YSYEKL. This CDR3 is built from 16 residues. Unmatched junction bases numbered 9, after V lost 6 bases and J lost 3 bases. Here the CDR3 DNA reads TGCGCCAGCAGTCCTAGCGGGAGCGGTTTTACAGATACGCAGTATTTT. Translated, it gives CASSPSGSGFTDTQYF.

This clone was seen only a few times. This sequence joins TRBV6-2 or TRBV6-3 and TRBJ1-6, with D tentatively TRBD1 (6 bases). The CDR3 spans 15 residues. The V gene's germline CDR1 is MNHEY and CDR2 SVGEGT. V dropped 2 bases and J dropped 10 bases, with 15 bases sitting between them. CDR3 in amino acids: CASSYTGRVGSPLHF. The CDR3 DNA follows: TGTGCCAGCAGTTACACAGGGCGAGTGGGATCACCCCTCCACTTT.

The V and J genes are TRBV24-1 and TRBJ2-6, with D possibly matching TRBD1 (6 bases). The CDR3 consists of 14 residues. The germline V and J ends were trimmed by 5 bases and 4 bases, with 8 bases remaining between them. CDR1 and CDR2 from the germline V gene are KGHDR and SFDVKD. The CDR3 loop is CATSAGTGANVLTF. The CDR3 region has the DNA TGTGCCACCAGTGCTGGGACAGGGGCCAACGTCCTGACTTTC.

The CDR3 region is CASDLGGLGLGNEQFF. In nucleotides, the CDR3 is TGTGCCAGCGACCTGGGGGGACTAGGCCTAGGCAATGAGCAGTTCTTC. This rearrangement joins TRBV28 to TRBJ2-1; 8 nucleotides match TRBD2. V lost 8 bases to trimming and J lost 6 bases; unmatched junction nucleotides: 15. The CDR3 contains 16 residues. Germline lookup yields CDR1 MDHEN and CDR2 SYDVKM.

This clone was counted a single time. The chain employs TRBV5-1 and TRBJ2-3; the match to TRBD2 covers 8 bases. The CDR3 consists of 16 residues. The germline gives CDR1 SGHRS, CDR2 YFSETQ. V was pared by 0 bases and J by 0 bases, with 3 bases of the junction left unmatched. The CDR3 reads CASSLVGGASTDTQYF. The CDR3, as DNA: TGCGCCAGCAGCTTGGTCGGGGGGGCGAGCACAGATACGCAGTATTTT. The full variable domain, in which reference TRBV5-1 and TRBJ2-3 provide the parts outside the CDR3, is KAGVTQTPRYLIKTRGQQVTLSCSPISGHRSVSWYQQTPGQGLQFLFEYFSETQRNKGNFPGRFSGRQFSNSRSEMNVSTLELGDSALYLCASSLVGGASTDTQYFGPGTRLTVL.